This T cell receptor beta chain was identified in a study of shared clonotypes between healthy human individuals. The method was immunoSEQ multiplex PCR; TCRdb's version includes in-frame clones alone and lacks a portion of them. Counted here are about 1 million clones, about 77% occurring once; the ten biggest clones make up 1.5%. With 2 bases removed from V and 7 bases from J, the gap between germline ends came to 10 bases. The CDR3 has 12 amino acids. Germline V gene data show CDR1 as SGHRS and CDR2 as YFSETQ. The chain employs TRBV5-1 and TRBJ2-7; maybe TRBD1 (6 bases). What was sequenced was memory CD4+ T cells sorted from blood. Regarding subset: CD45RA-negative fraction. The source of this sequence is a man aged 18-30 years in good health. This CDR3 is CASSFLQGEQYF. In DNA, the CDR3 is TGCGCCAGCAGCTTTTTACAGGGAGAGCAGTACTTC. The full variable domain, rest sourced from reference TRBV5-1 and TRBJ2-7, is KAGVTQTPRYLIKTRGQQVTLSCSPISGHRSVSWYQQTPGQGLQFLFEYFSETQRNKGNFPGRFSGRQFSNSRSEMNVSTLELGDSALYLCASSFLQGEQYFGPGTRLTVT.